The entry below describes one TCR beta chain. The target antigen is unknown. The source of the sample is a study of graft-versus-host responses after intestinal transplantation. Study-wide background: Multivisceral, liver-intestinal, or isolated intestinal grafts were transplanted into recipients. Recipients were all induced with anti-thymocyte globulin, then given tacrolimus and steroids for about 3 years. Overall study findings and caveats: Early post-transplant HvG declines tracked with peak circulating GvH clone levels. GvH clones occurred in recipient marrow; some first appeared in ileum or blood.

Intraepithelial and lamina propria lymphocytes were freed from processed graft tissue. Generated by immunoSEQ multiplex PCR, the TCRdb table keeps only in-frame clones and is missing some. The table has approximately 17,000 clones, around 83% seen once. This material consisted of ileum tissue, taken less than 600 days after intestinal transplantation. This clonotype originated in a human patient who received an intestinal transplant, so some T cells may come from the graft donor.

CDR3 DNA: TGCAGCGTTCGGTCCCAGGGTATGGCCTACGAGCAGTACTTC. This translates into CSVRSQGMAYEQYF. This sequence joins TRBV29-1 and TRBJ2-7; the D gene is possibly TRBD1 (5 bases). Trimming stripped 5 bases from V and 2 bases from J, with 16 bases between. Looked up from germline, CDR1 is SQVTM and CDR2 is ANQGSEA. The CDR3 has 14 amino acids.